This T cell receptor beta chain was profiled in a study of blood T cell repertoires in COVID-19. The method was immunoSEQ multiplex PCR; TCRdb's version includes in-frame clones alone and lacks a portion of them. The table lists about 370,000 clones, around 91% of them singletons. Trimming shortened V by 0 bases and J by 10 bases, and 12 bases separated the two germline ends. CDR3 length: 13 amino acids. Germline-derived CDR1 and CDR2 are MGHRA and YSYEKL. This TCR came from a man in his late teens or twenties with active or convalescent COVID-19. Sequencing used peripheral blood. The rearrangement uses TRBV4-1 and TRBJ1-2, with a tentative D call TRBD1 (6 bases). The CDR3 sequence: CASSQENRVDYTF. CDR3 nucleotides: TGCGCCAGCAGCCAAGAGAACAGGGTGGACTACACCTTC.